The 22 T cell receptor beta chains listed next were all sequenced from one sample in a study of T cells in narcolepsy. Profiled with immunoSEQ multiplex PCR; TCRdb holds only in-frame clones, not every one. The data show some 14,000 clones, with around nine tenths seen just once and around 1.6% held by the top ten. Sequenced: CD45RA- memory CD4+ T cells from PBMCs. The source of these receptors is a human donor with narcolepsy.

The chain combines TRBV27 with TRBJ2-2; TRBD2 aligns across 7 bases. The length of the CDR3 is 15 residues. With 7 bases clipped from V and 2 bases from J, the junction kept 7 bases outside the gene matches. Germline V lookup: CDR1 MNHEY, CDR2 SMNVEV (reference sequence). CDR3 sequence reads: CASTLAGPNTGELFF. The CDR3 DNA reads TGTGCCAGCACCTTAGCGGGTCCCAACACCGGGGAGCTGTTTTTT.

Concerning this clone: Sequence at one end of the junction differs from germline and may be a read error. This rearrangement joins TRBV7-2 to TRBJ2-2; 10 bases align to TRBD2. Germline lookup yields CDR1 SGHTA and CDR2 FQGNSA. The CDR3 has 14 amino acids. The CDR3 DNA is TGTGCCGGCAGGACTAGCGGGAACACCGGGGAGCTGTTTTTT. The encoded protein is CAGRTSGNTGELFF.

This chain links TRBV6-5 with TRBJ1-5; no firm D call. V gave up 5 bases and J gave up 5 bases, with 10 bases separating them. Germline V lookup: CDR1 MNHEY, CDR2 SVGAGI. This CDR3 has 13 amino acids. The CDR3 region has the DNA TGTGCCAGCAGTGCTTACACCGATCAGCCCCAGCATTTT. Its translation is CASSAYTDQPQHF.

The genes are TRBV15 and TRBJ2-3; D unresolved. Germline CDR1 and CDR2: LNHNV and YYDKDF (reference sequence). The CDR3 runs 15 residues. Between the trimmed V and J ends, which lost 0 bases and 1 base, there was a span of 8 bases. The CDR3 loop is CATSRDPTGTDTQYF. The DNA of the CDR3 is TGTGCCACCAGCAGAGATCCCACAGGCACAGATACGCAGTATTTT.

The chain couples TRBV5-1 to TRBJ1-1; tentatively, D is TRBD1 (5 bases). The CDR3 is 13 residues long. Trimming stripped 4 bases from V and 3 bases from J, with 10 bases between. CDR1 SGHRS and CDR2 YFSETQ come from the germline V gene. The CDR3 coding sequence is TGCGCCAGCAGCCGGGGGTTCGACACTGAAGCTTTCTTT. Translation gives CASSRGFDTEAFF.

The chain joins TRBV19 to TRBJ2-7; 10 nucleotides align to TRBD1. The CDR3 is 16 amino acids. Germline V gene lookup returns CDR1 LNHDA and CDR2 SQIVND (reference sequence). V gave up 8 bases and J gave up 0 bases; unmatched junction bases: 10. CDR3 sequence reads: CASAPWGTGDSYEQYF. The CDR3 nucleotides are TGTGCCAGTGCCCCGTGGGGGACAGGGGACTCCTACGAGCAGTACTTC. Complete variable domain (other parts from reference TRBV19 and TRBJ2-7): DGGITQSPKYLFRKEGQNVTLSCEQNLNHDAMYWYRQDPGQGLRLIYYSQIVNDFQKGDIAEGYSVSREKKESFPLTVTSAQKNPTAFYLCASAPWGTGDSYEQYFGPGTRLTVT.

This clone was counted between two and nine times. CDR3 coding DNA: TGTGCCATCAGTGAGTCCTGGACAGGGGACTTCGAGCAGTACTTC. It codes for CAISESWTGDFEQYF. This sequence joins TRBV10-3 and TRBJ2-7; 9 bases fit TRBD1. CDR1 is ENHRY, CDR2 SYGVKD, per germline. V trimming: 0 bases; J trimming: 6 bases; junction bases outside the gene matches: 6. The CDR3 extends over 15 amino acids.

The V gene is TRBV7-6, the J gene TRBJ2-5, with D possibly matching TRBD1 (6 bases). Looked up from germline, CDR1 is SGHVS and CDR2 is FNYEAQ. The CDR3 runs to 13 residues. Trimming removed 5 bases at V and 5 bases at J, with 12 bases between. The CDR3 protein is CASSRSGVETQYF. Here the CDR3 DNA reads TGTGCCAGCAGCCGCTCAGGGGTTGAGACCCAGTACTTC.

This chain's CDR3 is CASIPGGYYEQYF. CDR3 sequence (DNA): TGTGCCAGCATCCCGGGGGGATACTACGAGCAGTACTTC. The rearrangement links TRBV6-1 to TRBJ2-7; 7 nucleotides agree with TRBD2. V lost 7 bases, J lost 3 bases, and 6 bases stayed unmatched. Per the germline V gene, CDR1 is MNHNS and CDR2 is SASEGT. There are 13 residues in the CDR3.

CDR3 DNA: TGTGCCAGCAGTGAACGGGACAGGGTAAGAGGCGGCATTCAGTACTTC. Residues: CASSERDRVRGGIQYF. The chain joins TRBV6-1 to TRBJ2-4; 9 bases are a match to TRBD1. The CDR3 covers 16 residues. V lost 2 bases and J lost 9; bases outside the gene matches: 11. Germline CDR1 MNHNS, CDR2 SASEGT.

The rearrangement links TRBV10-3 to TRBJ1-1; perhaps TRBD1 as D (6 bases). The CDR3 spans 14 residues. The V and J ends lost 6 bases and 2 bases respectively, with 13 bases between them. Germline assignment: CDR1 ENHRY and CDR2 SYGVKD. CDR3: CAIRPTGPNTEAFF. In DNA form, the CDR3 reads TGTGCCATCAGGCCTACAGGGCCCAACACTGAAGCTTTCTTT.

The chain joins TRBV5-5 to TRBJ2-1; D unclear. The CDR3 is 12 amino acids. Germline CDR1 reads SGHKS; CDR2 reads YYEKEE (reference sequence). V was cut by 1 base and J by 9 bases, with 8 bases left in between. For the CDR3, the DNA is TGTGCCAGCAGCTTGCGGAGTCTTGAGCAGTTCTTC. Translating gives CASSLRSLEQFF.

V usage is TRBV9 and J usage is TRBJ2-7; TRBD2 matches 7 bases. The V gene end was trimmed by 4 bases and the J gene end by 2 bases; junction bases not matched to a gene: 9. Germline lookup yields CDR1 SGDLS and CDR2 YYNGEE. CDR3 size: 15 residues. The CDR3 region is CASSRGRGVTYEQYF. The CDR3 nucleotides are TGTGCCAGCAGCAGGGGTCGGGGGGTCACCTACGAGCAGTACTTC.

The chain recombines TRBV28 with TRBJ1-2; no definite D call. The CDR3 loop spans 12 amino acids. CDR1 is MDHEN, CDR2 SYDVKM, per germline. V lost 1 base, J lost 13 bases, and 13 bases lay in between. The CDR3 DNA is TGTGCCAGCAGTTTATCCCCCTCAAGAGTCACCTTC. This gives the protein CASSLSPSRVTF.

The gene calls are TRBV12-5 and TRBJ2-1, with TRBD2 identical over 16 bases. From germline, CDR1 is LGHNT and CDR2 FRNRAP. The length of the CDR3 is 16 residues. V dropped 1 base and J dropped 10; count of bases not matched to a gene: 4. For the CDR3, the DNA is TGTGCTAGTGGTTTGGGCCCGGGACTAGCGGGAGGGGAGCAGTTCTTC. This sequence encodes CASGLGPGLAGGEQFF.

Notes on this clone: The sample contains more than one DNA sequence encoding this CDR3. The chain combines TRBV6-1 with TRBJ2-7, with 9 bases identical to TRBD2. J lost 4 bases, V lost 0 bases, and 7 bases had no gene match. The germline gives CDR1 MNHNS, CDR2 SASEGT. The CDR3 contains 16 residues. The CDR3 DNA reads TGTGCCAGCAGTGAAGCGCTTGTGACTAGCGGTTACGAGCAGTACTTC. It encodes CASSEALVTSGYEQYF.

The chain recombines TRBV6-6 with TRBJ2-3; D remains unclear. In germline, CDR1 is MNHNY, CDR2 SVGAGI (reference sequence). Trimming removed 2 bases from V and 4 bases from J, with 4 bases in between. CDR3 length: 12 residues. The CDR3 DNA sequence: TGTGCCAGCAGTTACCTATCAGATACGCAGTATTTT. Translated, it gives CASSYLSDTQYF.

The chain joins TRBV6-5 to TRBJ1-2; 7 bases match TRBD1. V lost 4 bases to trimming and J lost 4 bases; unmatched junction nucleotides: 3. Germline values: CDR1 MNHEY, CDR2 SVGAGI. This CDR3 has 13 residues. The CDR3 is CASSLQGIYGYTF. CDR3 sequence (DNA): TGTGCCAGCAGTTTACAGGGGATCTATGGCTACACCTTC.

V is TRBV11-2 and J is TRBJ2-5, with D possibly being TRBD2 (6 bases). Trimming took off 5 bases at V and 5 bases at J, with 21 bases between the two ends. CDR1 and CDR2 (germline): SGHAT, FQNNGV. CDR3 length: 16 amino acids. CDR3 region: CASSTVRRGTRETQYF. The DNA of the CDR3 is TGTGCCAGCAGCACAGTTCGGCGGGGTACTCGGGAGACCCAGTACTTC.

The chain couples TRBV18 to TRBJ2-3, with a possible D match to TRBD2 (6 bases). The CDR3 runs 15 residues. V shed 1 base and J shed 4 bases, with 12 bases lying between them. The germline gives CDR1 KGHSH, CDR2 LQKENI. In nucleotides, the CDR3 is TGTGCCAGCTCACCACGGATCGGGGAGGCAGATACGCAGTATTTT. It specifies CASSPRIGEADTQYF.

The V gene is TRBV7-8, the J gene TRBJ1-1; no clear D gene. The germline CDR1 and CDR2 sequences are SGHVS and FQNEAQ. V was shortened by 1 base and J by 1 base, with 7 bases between the two germline ends. This CDR3 contains 14 residues. The CDR3, as DNA: TGTGCCAGCAGCTTAGAACAGCCGAACACTGAAGCTTTCTTT. Translating it yields CASSLEQPNTEAFF.

The V gene is TRBV30, the J gene TRBJ2-3, with TRBD1 matching over 11 bases. Germline V gives CDR1 GTSNPN, CDR2 SVGIG (reference sequence). CDR3 size: 16 residues. The trim removed 0 bases at V and 6 bases at J, leaving 8 bases unmatched. This CDR3 reads CAWSVPRTGGADTQYF. For the CDR3, the DNA is TGTGCCTGGAGTGTACCGCGGACAGGGGGCGCGGATACGCAGTATTTT.